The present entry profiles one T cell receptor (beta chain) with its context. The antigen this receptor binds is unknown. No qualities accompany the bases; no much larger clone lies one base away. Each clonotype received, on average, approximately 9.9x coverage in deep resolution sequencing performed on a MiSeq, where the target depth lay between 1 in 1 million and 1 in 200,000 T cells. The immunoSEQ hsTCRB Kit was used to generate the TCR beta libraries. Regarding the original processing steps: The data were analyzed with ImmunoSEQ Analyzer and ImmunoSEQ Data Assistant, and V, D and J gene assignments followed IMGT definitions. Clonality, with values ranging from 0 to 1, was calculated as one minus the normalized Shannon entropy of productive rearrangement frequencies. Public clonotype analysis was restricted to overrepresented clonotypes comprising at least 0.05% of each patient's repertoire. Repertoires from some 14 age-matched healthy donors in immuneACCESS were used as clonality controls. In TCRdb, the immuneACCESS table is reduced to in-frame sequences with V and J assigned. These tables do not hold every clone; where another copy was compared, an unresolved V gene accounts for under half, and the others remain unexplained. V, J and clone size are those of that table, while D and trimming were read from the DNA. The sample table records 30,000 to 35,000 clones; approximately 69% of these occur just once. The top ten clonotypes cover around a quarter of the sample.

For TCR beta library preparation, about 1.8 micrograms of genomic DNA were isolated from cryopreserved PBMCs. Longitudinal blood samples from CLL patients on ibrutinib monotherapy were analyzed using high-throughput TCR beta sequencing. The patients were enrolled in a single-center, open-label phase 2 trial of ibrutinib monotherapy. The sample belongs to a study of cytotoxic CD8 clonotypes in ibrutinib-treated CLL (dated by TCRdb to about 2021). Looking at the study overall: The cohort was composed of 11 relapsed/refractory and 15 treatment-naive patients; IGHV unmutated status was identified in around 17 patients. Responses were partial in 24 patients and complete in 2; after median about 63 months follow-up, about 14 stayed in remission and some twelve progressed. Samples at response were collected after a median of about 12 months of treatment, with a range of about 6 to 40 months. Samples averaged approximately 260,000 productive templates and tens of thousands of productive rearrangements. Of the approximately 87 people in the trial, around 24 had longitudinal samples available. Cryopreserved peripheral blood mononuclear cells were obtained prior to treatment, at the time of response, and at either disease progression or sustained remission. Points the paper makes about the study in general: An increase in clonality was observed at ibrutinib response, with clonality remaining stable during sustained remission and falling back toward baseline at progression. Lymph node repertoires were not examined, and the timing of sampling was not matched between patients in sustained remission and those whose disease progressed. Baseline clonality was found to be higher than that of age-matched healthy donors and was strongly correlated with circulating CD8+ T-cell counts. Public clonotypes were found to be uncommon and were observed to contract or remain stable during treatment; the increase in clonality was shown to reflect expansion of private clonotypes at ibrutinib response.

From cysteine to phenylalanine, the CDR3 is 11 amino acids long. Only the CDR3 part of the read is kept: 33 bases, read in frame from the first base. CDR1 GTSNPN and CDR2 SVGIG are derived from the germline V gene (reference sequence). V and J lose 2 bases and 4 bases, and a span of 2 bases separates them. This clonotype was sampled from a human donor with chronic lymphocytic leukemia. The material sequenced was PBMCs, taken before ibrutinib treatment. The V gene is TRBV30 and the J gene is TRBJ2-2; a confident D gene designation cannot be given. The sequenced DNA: TGTGCCTGGAGTCTCACCGGGGAGCTGTTTTTT. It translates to CAWSLTGELFF.